This T cell receptor beta chain was obtained from a study of cytotoxic CD8 clonotypes in ibrutinib-treated CLL. Study-level information: Patients attained 25 or so partial and 2 complete responses; at median around 70 months, about 15 remained remitted while about twelve progressed. Study results and caveats: Clonality rose at ibrutinib response, held steady in sustained remission, and fell toward baseline at progression. In comparison with age-matched healthy donors, baseline clonality was higher and tracked circulating CD8+ T-cell counts. With treatment, public clonotypes, which were uncommon, either contracted or remained stable.

The V end was cut by 0 bases, the J end by 4 bases, with 5 bases between. The CDR3 covers 13 residues. Germline V gene data show CDR1 as KGHSH and CDR2 as LQKENI. TCRdb keeps only in-frame clones here, not all; method: immunoSEQ multiplex PCR. The repertoire includes a few hundred thousand clones, 70% of them detected once, and 15% to 17% sits in the top ten. A note on this clone: Its antigen is unidentified. Other DNA sequences in this specimen translate into the identical CDR3.

The sequences come from PBMCs, collected after 24 months of ibrutinib treatment. The rearrangement uses TRBV18 and TRBJ2-3; D unresolved. This receptor was obtained from a human donor with chronic lymphocytic leukemia. The CDR3 here is CASSPPSADTQYF. The DNA of the CDR3 is TGTGCCAGCTCACCACCGTCCGCAGATACGCAGTATTTT.